This T cell receptor (beta chain) emerged from a study of human T cells and chemical hapten exposure. TCRdb re-analysed the RACE reads in MiXCR, keeping a single row per CDR3 protein. The table shows 55,000 to 80,000 distinct CDR3 sequences, with approximately 9.9% occurring only once. Trimming removed 4 bases from V and 0 bases from J, with 12 bases in between. Germline CDR1 DFQATT, CDR2 SNEGSKA (reference sequence). The CDR3 totals 15 residues. This clonotype has just a few counts. What it binds is unknown. Whole-study findings and limits: Significantly more large CDR3 similarity clusters were formed by expanded TCRs than by controls.

Time point meaning: patch test 3, about 24 weeks after DPC sensitization. Noted treatment: therapeutic diphenylcyclopropenone sensitization with weekly scalp DPC. The chain recombines TRBV20-1 with TRBJ1-4; D possibly corresponds to TRBD1 (5 bases). The TCR sequence derives from a woman in her twenties or thirties with alopecia areata. Some clones in this sample may be carry-over from other donors' samples. Here the sequenced sample was whole blood, taken in connection with sensitization to the hapten diphenylcyclopropenone (DPC). The CDR3 loop is CSATPLGATNEKLFF. In DNA form, the CDR3 reads TGCAGTGCTACCCCTCTGGGGGCAACTAATGAAAAACTGTTTTTT.